The 26 T cell receptor beta chains below all came from one sample that was sequenced in a study of blood T cell repertoires in COVID-19 (dated by TCRdb to 2018 to 2021). Preparation of the library involved the immunoSEQ multiplex PCR assay. TCRdb holds this immuneACCESS table with in-frame rearrangements only. Some clones are missing; in checked studies, unresolved V genes explain under half, and the rest has no known cause. The table for this sample lists about 110,000 clones; 80% of them were counted only once. The top ten hold almost 4.5% of the sample. The sample was peripheral blood. The receptors derive from a human donor in a cohort sampled during active or convalescent COVID-19.

The chain combines TRBV7-2 with TRBJ1-3, with D maybe TRBD1 (5 bases). CDR1 is SGHTA, CDR2 FQGNSA, per germline. The CDR3 runs to 16 residues. Deletions cut 5 bases from V and 0 bases from J, with 14 bases between. As DNA, the CDR3 is TGTGCCAGCAGCAGACAGCCCCGCTACTCTGGAAACACCATATATTTT. Translation: CASSRQPRYSGNTIYF.

The chain uses TRBV3-1 (or the pseudogene TRBV3-2) and TRBJ2-2; TRBD2 matches at 8 bases. V shed 4 bases and J 4 bases; nucleotides not matched to a gene: 8. Germline V CDR1 and CDR2: LGHDT, YNNKEL (reference sequence). The CDR3 length is 16 residues. This CDR3 reads CASSPRSGAVTGELFF. The CDR3 nucleotides read TGTGCCAGCAGCCCCCGTAGCGGGGCGGTCACCGGGGAGCTGTTTTTT.

The rearrangement links TRBV6-5 to TRBJ2-4; tentative D call: TRBD2 (6 bases). CDR1 and CDR2 from the germline V gene are MNHEY and SVGAGI. The CDR3 totals 14 residues. The germline V and J ends were trimmed by 7 bases and 15 bases, with 25 bases remaining between them. CDR3 DNA sequence: TGTGCCAGCAAACTGCCCTCGACTAGAGGTCTGTGGTACTTC. Encoded protein: CASKLPSTRGLWYF.

This clone was seen more than once but under ten times. This chain connects TRBV5-1 to TRBJ2-5, with TRBD2 matching over 8 bases. Germline CDR1 is SGHRS and CDR2 is YFSETQ. Trimming took 0 bases from V and 4 from J; bases not matched to a gene: 2. The CDR3 totals 14 residues. The CDR3 DNA sequence: TGCGCCAGCAGCTTGGCGGGGGGGCCAGAGACCCAGTACTTC. Its protein product is CASSLAGGPETQYF.

The gene calls are TRBV7-2 and TRBJ2-7; a possible D gene is TRBD2 (6 bases). This CDR3 has 16 residues. CDR1 is SGHTA, CDR2 FQGNSA, per germline. The germline V and J ends were trimmed by 3 bases and 3 bases, with 18 bases remaining between them. CDR3 nucleotides: TGTGCCAGCAGCTTGACCTTCGGGGGTAGCGGCTACGAGCAGTACTTC. Translated, it gives CASSLTFGGSGYEQYF.

The chain carries TRBV25-1 and TRBJ2-2, with TRBD1 identical over 9 bases. The CDR3 contains 16 residues. V was clipped by 6 bases and J by 2 bases; unmatched bases: 7. Germline values: CDR1 MGHDK, CDR2 SYGVNS. The DNA for the CDR3 is TGTGCCAGCAGAGATCGACAGGGGGGTAACACCGGGGAGCTGTTTTTT. Protein product: CASRDRQGGNTGELFF.

The rearrangement links TRBV7-2 to TRBJ2-7; no clear D. The length of the CDR3 is 15 residues. V was pared by 3 bases and J by 3 bases, with 15 bases between. Germline V gives CDR1 SGHTA, CDR2 FQGNSA. The CDR3 nucleotides are TGTGCCAGCAGCTTCGTTGACGACATCTACTACGAGCAGTACTTC. It encodes CASSFVDDIYYEQYF.

V and J are TRBV10-3 and TRBJ2-2, with D possibly matching TRBD1 (5 bases). Germline V CDR1 and CDR2: ENHRY, SYGVKD. Deletions cut 3 bases from V and 7 bases from J, with 12 bases between. The CDR3 has 14 residues. The CDR3 DNA reads as TGTGCCATCAGTGACTCAGGGCTAGGCGGGGAGCTGTTTTTT. This encodes CAISDSGLGGELFF.

Of note for this clone: Germline is not matched at one junction end, which may reflect a read error. The chain employs TRBV7-2 and TRBJ2-1, with 7 bases that match TRBD2. The germline V gene encodes CDR1 SGHTA and CDR2 FQGNSA. The CDR3 loop spans 18 amino acids. In DNA form, the CDR3 reads TGTGCCAGCAGCCTACATAAGTCCACCAGCGGGGCCGACAATGTGCAGTTCTTC. Translation: CASSLHKSTSGADNVQFF.

This chain joins TRBV30 and TRBJ1-1; 9 bases align to TRBD1. Germline-derived CDR1 and CDR2 are GTSNPN and SVGIG (reference sequence). The ends lost 5 bases at V and 3 bases at J; junction bases unmatched: 13. The CDR3 sequence is 16 residues long. CDR3 residues: CAWSLKGGTGYTEAFF. The CDR3 region has the DNA TGTGCCTGGTCTCTTAAAGGGGGGACAGGGTACACTGAAGCTTTCTTT.

This clone came up once. The chain links TRBV19 to TRBJ1-6; the match to TRBD1 covers 8 bases. The CDR3 contains 15 residues. The trim removed 6 bases at V and 7 bases at J, leaving 8 bases unmatched. Germline assignment: CDR1 LNHDA and CDR2 SQIVND (reference sequence). In DNA, the CDR3 is TGTGCCAGTAGCACCGGACAGGGAACGAATTCACCCCTCCACTTT. It is translated as CASSTGQGTNSPLHF.

The rearrangement joins TRBV6-5 to TRBJ1-3; D uncertain. The CDR3 is 15 amino acids. V was pared by 5 bases and J by 4 bases, with 15 bases between. The germline V gene encodes CDR1 MNHEY and CDR2 SVGAGI. This CDR3 is CASSPAGSLGNTIYF. CDR3 in DNA: TGTGCCAGCAGTCCCGCCGGGAGTTTGGGAAACACCATATATTTT.

A single count supports this clone. V gene TRBV18 combines with J gene TRBJ2-3; 8 bases align to TRBD1. CDR1 KGHSH and CDR2 LQKENI come from the germline V gene. The CDR3 consists of 16 residues. The trim removed 4 bases at V and 4 bases at J, leaving 10 bases unmatched. CDR3: CASSLIRQGSPDTQYF. DNA of the CDR3: TGTGCCAGCTCACTAATACGACAGGGGAGCCCAGATACGCAGTATTTT.

J is TRBJ2-4 and V is TRBV7-2; TRBD2 might be the D (6 bases). Germline V CDR1 and CDR2: SGHTA, FQGNSA. Trimming took off 3 bases at V and 5 bases at J, with 11 bases between the two ends. The CDR3 consists of 14 residues. The CDR3 protein is CASSFGGGENIQYF. CDR3 DNA: TGTGCCAGCAGCTTCGGAGGCGGGGAAAACATTCAGTACTTC.

The CDR3 reads CASTSPTNYGYTF. DNA of the CDR3: TGTGCCAGTACCAGTCCGACTAACTATGGCTACACCTTC. The chain combines TRBV19 with TRBJ1-2; the D is unclear. The germline CDR1 and CDR2 sequences are LNHDA and SQIVND (reference sequence). V was pared by 7 bases and J by 0 bases, with 9 bases between. The CDR3 has 13 amino acids.

The chain couples TRBV19 to TRBJ2-2, with TRBD2 matching 7 bases. Looked up from germline, CDR1 is LNHDA and CDR2 is SQIVND (reference sequence). J lost 1 base, V lost 3 bases, and 2 bases had no gene match. The CDR3 is 15 residues long. This CDR3 reads CASSMGGWNTGELFF. In DNA form, the CDR3 reads TGTGCCAGTAGTATGGGGGGGTGGAACACCGGGGAGCTGTTTTTT.

The chain has TRBV14 and TRBJ1-2, with 8 bases fitting TRBD1. This CDR3 has 20 residues. Germline V CDR1 and CDR2: SGHDN, FVKESK. J was trimmed by 4 bases and V by 9 bases; bases with no gene match: 28. CDR3 residues: CASSNDDPRTGFPPSYGYTF. The CDR3 coding sequence is TGTGCCAGTAGCAACGACGACCCTCGGACAGGGTTTCCCCCTAGCTATGGCTACACCTTC.

The chain carries TRBV4-3 and TRBJ1-4, with 7 bases identical to TRBD1. The junction had 14 bases not matched to a gene; V was cut back by 4 bases and J by 6 bases. The CDR3 contains 17 residues. Germline V lookup: CDR1 LGHNA, CDR2 YSLEER. DNA for the CDR3: TGCGCCAGCAGCCCCGGGGGACAGTTGTACTTGGATGAAAAACTGTTTTTT. Protein: CASSPGGQLYLDEKLFF.

The chain recombines TRBV6-2 or TRBV6-3 with TRBJ2-4, with 7 bases fitting TRBD1. The junction had 13 bases not matched to a gene; V was cut back by 5 bases and J by 3 bases. The CDR3 loop spans 17 amino acids. Germline V CDR1 and CDR2: MNHEY, SVGEGT. The DNA for the CDR3 is TGTGCCAGCAGTCTTGGGACAGAATGGATCGGCAAAAACATTCAGTACTTC. It specifies CASSLGTEWIGKNIQYF.

The chain recombines TRBV29-1 with TRBJ1-5; unclear D gene. The CDR3 runs 14 residues. Trimming shortened V by 6 bases and J by 5 bases, and 17 bases separated the two germline ends. Germline CDR1 SQVTM, CDR2 ANQGSEA. CDR3 loop: CSVRSIHQYQPQHF. The CDR3 coding sequence is TGCAGCGTGAGGTCCATACACCAATATCAGCCCCAGCATTTT. Based on the CDR3 plus reference TRBV29-1 and TRBJ1-5, the full variable domain is SAVISQKPSRDICQRGTSLTIQCQVDSQVTMMFWYRQQPGQSLTLIATANQGSEATYESGFVIDKFPISRPNLTFSTLTVSNMSPEDSSIYLCSVRSIHQYQPQHFGDGTRLSIL.

The chain recombines TRBV7-9 with TRBJ1-3; 11 positions agree with TRBD1. V lost 3 bases, J lost 6 bases, and 7 bases stayed unmatched. CDR3 length: 16 amino acids. Germline CDR1 SEHNR, CDR2 FQNEAQ (reference sequence). The CDR3 DNA reads TGTGCCAGCAGCTTCGGACAGGGGGCTCGTATAAACACCATATATTTT. This gives the protein CASSFGQGARINTIYF.

The chain employs TRBV18 and TRBJ2-1; D is ambiguous. Germline V gene data show CDR1 as KGHSH and CDR2 as LQKENI. Between the trimmed V and J ends, which lost 6 bases and 3 bases, there was a span of 12 bases. The CDR3 is made up of 14 amino acids. Written as DNA, the CDR3 is TGTGCCAGCTCCCTCTCCGGGTTCTACAATGAGCAGTTCTTC. Encoded protein: CASSLSGFYNEQFF.

The rearrangement uses TRBV11-3 and TRBJ2-1, with 7 bases fitting TRBD1. Germline V gives CDR1 SGHNT, CDR2 YENEEA. The CDR3 length is 15 residues. Trimming cost V 0 bases and J 7 bases; bases outside gene matches: 6. The CDR3 nucleotides read TGTGCCAGCAGCTTAGATGGTTTGACAGGGAATGAGCAGTTCTTC. Protein product: CASSLDGLTGNEQFF.

This rearrangement joins TRBV18 to TRBJ1-2, with 7 bases aligning to TRBD1. The CDR3 runs 13 residues. The ends lost 3 bases at V and 3 bases at J; junction bases unmatched: 1. In germline, CDR1 is KGHSH, CDR2 LQKENI. The CDR3 here is CASSPQGDYGYTF. The CDR3, as DNA: TGTGCCAGCTCACCTCAGGGGGACTATGGCTACACCTTC.

The rearrangement joins TRBV19 to TRBJ2-5; 10 bases are a match to TRBD2. V lost 5 bases to trimming and J lost 2 bases; unmatched junction nucleotides: 8. CDR3 length equals 16 residues. Germline V gene data show CDR1 as LNHDA and CDR2 as SQIVND (reference sequence). CDR3 DNA sequence: TGTGCCAGTAGTCTCACAGCGGGGGGGATTCAAGAGACCCAGTACTTC. This encodes CASSLTAGGIQETQYF.

The gene calls are TRBV29-1 and TRBJ1-1; D possibly corresponds to TRBD1 (5 bases). The CDR3 covers 12 residues. Between the trimmed V and J ends, which lost 7 bases and 1 base, there was a span of 10 bases. Germline V gene sequence: CDR1 SQVTM, CDR2 ANQGSEA. The CDR3 region is CSGHQGNTEAFF. DNA of the CDR3: TGCAGCGGCCACCAGGGGAACACTGAAGCTTTCTTT.